This T cell receptor beta chain was sequenced during a study of cytomegalovirus exposure and HLA in healthy donors. Study-wide points: Sequencing depth across donors, presence/absence analyses assumed, was roughly uniform. When analyzed later, a missense DCLRE1C variant was found to be linked to TCR beta V- and J-gene trimming. It was 150 or so TCR beta chains that were listed as cytomegalovirus-associated.

Primers: 60 Vbeta forward and 13 Jbeta reverse. The protocol was immunoSEQ multiplex PCR, while the TCRdb copy is restricted to in-frame clones and leaves out a portion. Among 90,000 to 110,000 clones listed, roughly three quarters were seen once. As concerns this clone: Its antigen is still unknown.

Nominal health characterized the donors when sampled, though unrecorded immune exposures were likely. Germline V gene lookup returns CDR1 LNHDA and CDR2 SQIVND (reference sequence). CDR3 length: 11 amino acids. Trimming cost V 6 bases and J 5 bases, with 8 bases left between them. Sequencing was performed on PBMCs. The TCR originated in a man in his forties in good health and CMV-seronegative. This chain joins TRBV19 and TRBJ2-7, with no clear D. The DNA for the CDR3 is TGTGCCAGTAGGTCCCCGGACGAGCAGTACTTC. Amino acid sequence: CASRSPDEQYF. Combining the CDR3 with reference TRBV19 and TRBJ2-7 gives the whole variable domain DGGITQSPKYLFRKEGQNVTLSCEQNLNHDAMYWYRQDPGQGLRLIYYSQIVNDFQKGDIAEGYSVSREKKESFPLTVTSAQKNPTAFYLCASRSPDEQYFGPGTRLTVT.